A selection of T cell receptor beta chains follows, all from one sample in a study of PD-L1 blockade in urothelial cancer. Libraries were prepared by immunoSEQ multiplex PCR; TCRdb keeps only in-frame clonotypes and omits some of them. The table has fewer than 130,000 clones, around 82% seen once. The sequencing here drew on PBMCs, taken around atezolizumab (anti-PD-L1) treatment. These receptors all come from a man in his fifties with urothelial cancer. The CDR3 runs from the conserved cysteine through the conserved F or W. The D gene is left open where the match is weak. Size tells how often a clone was seen (once, few, many) or the class of an expanded clone, and some rows leave it out.

j_call clone_size cdr3_length v_call d_call cdr3_nt cdr3_aa
TRBJ2-2 - 13 TRBV2 - TGTGCCAGCAGTAGGGAGGAGACCGGGGAGCTGTTTTTT CASSREETGELFF
TRBJ2-1 - 16 TRBV11-2 TRBD2 TGTGCCAGCAGCTTAGAGATCACTAGCGGGAGGAATGAGCAGTTCTTC CASSLEITSGRNEQFF
TRBJ1-5 - 14 TRBV15 - TGTGCCACCAGCAGAGATCCAGGGGAACAGCCCCAGCATTTT CATSRDPGEQPQHF
TRBJ2-1 - 16 TRBV19 - TGTGCCAGTAGTACACACAGGCCCAGCTCCTACAATGAGCAGTTCTTC CASSTHRPSSYNEQFF
TRBJ2-7 - 16 TRBV11-2 TRBD2 TGTGCCAGCAGCAGCGCTAGCGGGAGGGCCGGTGGCGAGCAGTACTTC CASSSASGRAGGEQYF
TRBJ2-1 - 17 TRBV7-6 TRBD2 TGTGCCAGCAGCTTAGTAGAGGGCGGGAGGGCCCACAATGAGCAGTTCTTC CASSLVEGGRAHNEQFF
TRBJ2-3 - 15 TRBV4-1 - TGCGCCAGCAGCCAAAATGAGGAGAGACCCGATACGCAGTATTTT CASSQNEERPDTQYF
TRBJ2-1 - 17 TRBV30 TRBD2 TGTGCCTGCGCTCCGGGACTAGCGGGAGGTAGCTACAATGAGCAGTTCTTC CACAPGLAGGSYNEQFF
TRBJ2-3 - 15 TRBV18 - TGTGCCAGCTCACCCCAGCGAGTTGGCACAGATACGCAGTATTTT CASSPQRVGTDTQYF
TRBJ1-2 - 16 TRBV5-1 TRBD1 TGCGCCAGCAGACCGACTGGGACAGGGTTGGACTATGGCTACACCTTC CASRPTGTGLDYGYTF
TRBJ2-5 few 15 TRBV11-2 TRBD2 TGTGCCAGCAGCACCGGACTAGAAGGGTCGGAGACCCAGTACTTC CASSTGLEGSETQYF
TRBJ1-2 - 13 TRBV7-9 - TGTGCCAGCAGCCCCGTCGGGGGGGTCGGCTACACCTTC CASSPVGGVGYTF
TRBJ1-2 - 13 TRBV7-9 - TGTGCCAGCAGCCCGGGGGAGAGGGGCGGCTACACCTTC CASSPGERGGYTF
TRBJ1-4 - 15 TRBV7-9 - TGTGCCAGCAGCTTAGAGACAGGCACTAATGAAAAACTGTTTTTT CASSLETGTNEKLFF
TRBJ2-5 once 16 TRBV5-4 - TGTGCCAGCAGCTTGTGGGGGCTCCGCCTCCAAGAGACCCAGTACTTC CASSLWGLRLQETQYF
TRBJ1-4 - 14 TRBV6-5 - TGTGCCAGCAGCCACAGGGTGCCGAATGAAAAACTGTTTTTT CASSHRVPNEKLFF
TRBJ2-2 - 16 TRBV21-1 - TGTGCCAGCAGCAAAGAGCGGGGGGCGAACACCGGGGAGCTGTTTTTT CASSKERGANTGELFF
TRBJ2-1 once 14 TRBV7-2 TRBD2 TGTGCAACAATTTTAGCGGGAGGGCCGGGTGAGCAGTTCTTC CATILAGGPGEQFF
TRBJ2-5 - 14 TRBV28 TRBD1 TGTGCCAGCAGTCCGGACAGGGCGCAGGAGACCCAGTACTTC CASSPDRAQETQYF
TRBJ2-3 few 11 TRBV19 - TGTGCCAGTAGTCGTTCGGATACGCAGTATTTT CASSRSDTQYF
TRBJ2-1 few 14 TRBV7-3 - TGTGCCAGCAGCTCTCGGGACTCCCGGGATGAGCAGTTCTTC CASSSRDSRDEQFF
TRBJ2-7 - 15 TRBV27 TRBD1 TGTGCCAGCAGGACCACCGGGACAGGGGGCGGGGAGCAGTACTTC CASRTTGTGGGEQYF
TRBJ1-2 - 14 TRBV28 TRBD1 TGTGCCAGCAGTTCCTACAGGGGCACCTATGGCTACACCTTC CASSSYRGTYGYTF
TRBJ2-3 - 17 TRBV28 TRBD1 TGTGCCAGCAGTTCCCCCGGGACAGGACCGATCGGGGATACGCAGTATTTT CASSSPGTGPIGDTQYF
TRBJ2-2 - 14 TRBV7-7 TRBD1 TGTGCTAGCAGCGCTAGACAGGGATCCCGGGAGCTGTTTTTT CASSARQGSRELFF
TRBJ1-5 - 14 TRBV6-1 - TGTGCCAGCAGTCAAGGGGGGGGAGGCCAGCCCCAGCATTTT CASSQGGGGQPQHF
TRBJ2-7 - 17 TRBV18 TRBD2 TGTGCCAGCTCATCGACCCTAACTAGCGGGTTAACCTACGAGCAGTACTTC CASSSTLTSGLTYEQYF
TRBJ2-3 - 16 TRBV10-3 TRBD2 TGTGCCATCAGCTCCGGACTAGCGGACAGCACAGATACGCAGTATTTT CAISSGLADSTDTQYF
TRBJ1-2 - 13 TRBV6-5 - TGTGCCAGCAGTTACGGTCAGCGCTATGGCTACACCTTC CASSYGQRYGYTF
TRBJ2-2 once 17 TRBV5-4 TRBD1 TGTGCCAGCAGCAGAACAGGGGCCGGGGTTTGGACCGGGGAGCTGTTTTTT CASSRTGAGVWTGELFF
TRBJ2-5 - 14 TRBV11-3 TRBD1 TGTGCCAGCAGCATACGACAGGGGCAAGAGACCCAGTACTTC CASSIRQGQETQYF
TRBJ2-1 - 13 TRBV28 - TGTGCCAGCAGTCCCCCGATAACCGGTGAGCAGTTCTTC CASSPPITGEQFF
TRBJ2-1 once 16 TRBV10-3 TRBD2 TGTGCCATCAGTGAGTCAACCCAGCGGGGCTACAATGAGCAGTTCTTC CAISESTQRGYNEQFF
TRBJ2-5 few 14 TRBV7-9 TRBD2 TGTGCCAGCAGCTTATCTAGCGGGGGTGAGACCCAGTACTTC CASSLSSGGETQYF
TRBJ1-1 - 14 TRBV2 - TGTGCCAGCAGCGAAAAGGCAGGGTTAGAGTCAGCTTTCTTT CASSEKAGLESAFF
TRBJ1-1 - 14 TRBV7-6 - TGTGCCAGCAGCTTAGGCGGATCGGACACTGAAGCTTTCTTT CASSLGGSDTEAFF
TRBJ1-4 - 14 TRBV28 - TGTGCCAGCAGTTTCCGAGGAGGGGATGAAAAACTGTTTTTT CASSFRGGDEKLFF
TRBJ2-1 once 13 TRBV28 - TGTGCCAGCATGACACCCCACGGCAATGAGCAGTTCTTC CASMTPHGNEQFF
TRBJ2-1 - 15 TRBV11-2 TRBD2 TGTGCCAGCAGACCTCCCGGGACTAGCACCAATGAGCAGTTCTTC CASRPPGTSTNEQFF
TRBJ1-5 - 16 TRBV19 TRBD1 TGTGCCAGTACCTACAGGGGGGACAGTAGCAATCAGCCCCAGCATTTT CASTYRGDSSNQPQHF
TRBJ2-2 - 18 TRBV10-2 TRBD2 TGCGCCAGCAGTGAAAGACTAGCGGGAGGTACGAACACCGGGGAGCTGTTTTTT CASSERLAGGTNTGELFF
TRBJ2-6 - 17 TRBV5-1 - TGCGCCAGCAGACTATATGATACAAGCTCTGGGGCCAACGTCCTGACTTTC CASRLYDTSSGANVLTF
TRBJ2-7 - 15 TRBV5-6 TRBD2 TGTGCCAGCAGTCGGACTAGCGGGAGCTCCTACGAGCAGTACTTC CASSRTSGSSYEQYF
TRBJ1-2 - 13 TRBV27 - TGTGCCAGCCGGGGGGCGGGGAGTAGTGGCTACACCTTC CASRGAGSSGYTF
TRBJ1-1 - 15 TRBV9 - TGTGCCAGCAGCCCCCAGGGTACAATGAACACTGAAGCTTTCTTT CASSPQGTMNTEAFF
TRBJ2-1 - 14 TRBV5-1 TRBD1 TGCGCCAGCAGCACCCGACAGGGTCAGCATGAGCAGTTCTTC CASSTRQGQHEQFF
TRBJ2-1 - 15 TRBV15 - TGTGCCACCAGTAGTATAAGTTCGAGGCCCAATGAGCAGTTCTTC CATSSISSRPNEQFF
TRBJ2-3 - 12 TRBV19 - TGTGCCAGTAGTCCCTCCCCTGTTACGCAGTATTTT CASSPSPVTQYF
TRBJ2-1 - 19 TRBV4-2 TRBD2 TGTGCCAGCAGCCTGGGACTAGCGGGAGGGCCAACCTCCTACAATGAGCAGTTCTTC CASSLGLAGGPTSYNEQFF
TRBJ2-7 - 14 TRBV5-1 TRBD1 TGCGCCAGCAGCTCCCGACAGGGGGCCTACGAGCAGTACTTC CASSSRQGAYEQYF
TRBJ2-7 once 14 TRBV5-1 TRBD1 TGCGCCAGCAGCGCACGACAGGGTTCCTACGAGCAGTACTTC CASSARQGSYEQYF
TRBJ1-2 - 13 TRBV30 TRBD1 TGTGCCTGGAGTGACAGGGGGCCCTATGGCTACACCTTC CAWSDRGPYGYTF
TRBJ2-1 - 18 TRBV5-1 TRBD2 TGCGCCAGCAGAGGGGTCAGCCTAGCGGGGATCTCCTACAATGAGCAGTTCTTC CASRGVSLAGISYNEQFF
TRBJ2-1 - 14 TRBV2 TRBD1 TGTGCCAGCCTCCGGGACAGGGCAAACAATGAGCAGTTCTTC CASLRDRANNEQFF
TRBJ2-7 - 18 TRBV10-3 TRBD2 TGTGCCATCAGTGACCAAAGCGGGAGGGTAATCTCCCCCTACGAGCAGTACTTC CAISDQSGRVISPYEQYF
TRBJ1-4 - 13 TRBV28 - TGTGCCGGGGCCACGATCGACGATGAAAAACTGTTTTTT CAGATIDDEKLFF
TRBJ2-2 - 15 TRBV9 - TGTGCCAGCAGCGTAACCGGGACTCTCACCGGGGAGCTGTTTTTT CASSVTGTLTGELFF
TRBJ2-7 - 16 TRBV7-6 TRBD1 TGTGCCAGCAGCCCCCAGACAGGGGGCGATGGTTACGAGCAGTACTTC CASSPQTGGDGYEQYF